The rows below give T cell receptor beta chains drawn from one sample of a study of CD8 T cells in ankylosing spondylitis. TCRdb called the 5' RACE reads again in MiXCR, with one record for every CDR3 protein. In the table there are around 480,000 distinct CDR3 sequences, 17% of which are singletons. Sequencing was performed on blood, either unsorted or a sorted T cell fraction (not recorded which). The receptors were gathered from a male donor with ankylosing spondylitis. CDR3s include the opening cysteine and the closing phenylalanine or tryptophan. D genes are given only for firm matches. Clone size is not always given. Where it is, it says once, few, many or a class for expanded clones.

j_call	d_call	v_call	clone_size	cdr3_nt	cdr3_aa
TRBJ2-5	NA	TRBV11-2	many	TGTGCCAGCAGCCCTGTGAGCCTACAAGAGACCCAGTACTTC	CASSPVSLQETQYF
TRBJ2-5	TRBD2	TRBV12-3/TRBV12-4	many	TGTGCCAGCAGCTCGGGACTAATGGAGACCCAGTACTTC	CASSSGLMETQYF
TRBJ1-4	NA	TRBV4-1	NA	TGCGCCAGCAGCCAAGGCACGGGAATCAGTGAAAAACTGTTTTTT	CASSQGTGISEKLFF
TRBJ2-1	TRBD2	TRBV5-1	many	TGCGCCAGCAGCTTGGAACGGCGGGGGGGCCTCTATGAGCAGTTCTTC	CASSLERRGGLYEQFF
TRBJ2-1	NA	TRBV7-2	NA	TGTGCCAGCAGTGGGCTGCCTGGATCCAACAATGAGCAGTTCTTC	CASSGLPGSNNEQFF
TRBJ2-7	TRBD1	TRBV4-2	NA	TGTGCCAGCCGACGGACAGGGACAGACGAGCAGTACTTC	CASRRTGTDEQYF
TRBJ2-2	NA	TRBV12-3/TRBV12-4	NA	TGTGCCAGCAGACAAGACGCAACCGGGGAGCTGTTTTTT	CASRQDATGELFF
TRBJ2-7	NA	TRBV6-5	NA	TGTGCCAGCAGTTTGGGCAGGACCCAGGGCGGCGCCTACGAGCAGTACTTC	CASSLGRTQGGAYEQYF
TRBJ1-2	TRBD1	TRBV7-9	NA	TGTGCCAGCAGACAGGGGGAAAACTATGGCTACACCTTC	CASRQGENYGYTF
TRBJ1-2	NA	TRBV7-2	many	TGTGCCAGCAGCTTAGGCGGGCAGGGAAGCGGCTACACCTTC	CASSLGGQGSGYTF
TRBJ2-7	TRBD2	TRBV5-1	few	TGCGCCAGCAGCTTGGCCGCTAGCGGGACGAGGGAGCAGTACTTC	CASSLAASGTREQYF
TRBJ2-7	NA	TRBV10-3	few	TGTGCCATCAGTGAGTCTGGACCGCCTACGGAGCAGTACTTC	CAISESGPPTEQYF
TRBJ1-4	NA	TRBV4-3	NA	TGCGCCAGCAGCCAAGGGTCCACCGGGGCTAATGAAAAACTGTTTTTT	CASSQGSTGANEKLFF
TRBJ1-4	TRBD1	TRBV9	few	TGTGCCAGCAGCGCCGGACAGGAAAGGTCGAGTGAAAAACTGTTTTTT	CASSAGQERSSEKLFF
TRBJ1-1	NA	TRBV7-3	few	TGTGCCAGCAGCTTAACGGCGGGGAAGAAAACTGAAGCTTTCTTT	CASSLTAGKKTEAFF
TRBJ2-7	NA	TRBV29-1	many	TGCAGCGTTGATGTGGGAGCGCTCGACGAGCAGTACTTC	CSVDVGALDEQYF
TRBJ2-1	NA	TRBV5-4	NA	TGTGCCAGCAGCGACCGGGCCCCTCCAGGGCATGAGCAGTTCTTC	CASSDRAPPGHEQFF
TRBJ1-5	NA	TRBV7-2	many	TGTGCCAGCAGCTTTAGGTCACAGCCTAATCAGCCCCAGCATTTT	CASSFRSQPNQPQHF
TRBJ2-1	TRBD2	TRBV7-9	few	TGTGCCAGCAGCTTCGCGCGCTCCGGGACTAGCGGCAATGAGCAGTTCTTC	CASSFARSGTSGNEQFF
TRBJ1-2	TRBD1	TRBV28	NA	TGTGCCAGCAGTCCACCCGGGACAGACTATGGCTACACCTTC	CASSPPGTDYGYTF
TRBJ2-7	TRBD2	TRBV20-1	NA	TGCAGTGCTAGCAGCGGGAAATACGAGCAGTACTTC	CSASSGKYEQYF
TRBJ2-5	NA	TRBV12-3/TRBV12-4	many	TGTGCCAGCAGTTACGGAGGAGTCCAAGAGACCCAGTACTTC	CASSYGGVQETQYF
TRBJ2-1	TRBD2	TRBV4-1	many	TGCGCCAGCAGCCAGGGGAAACCGGGACTAGCGGGGCCTAGCTCCTACAATGAGCAGTTCTTC	CASSQGKPGLAGPSSYNEQFF
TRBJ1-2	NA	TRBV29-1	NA	TGCAGCGTTCCCGGGATCTCCTATGGCTACACCTTC	CSVPGISYGYTF
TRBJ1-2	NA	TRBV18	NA	TGTGCCAGCTCACTCGTCCCCGGGGCCGCGGCGGGTGGCTACACCTTC	CASSLVPGAAAGGYTF
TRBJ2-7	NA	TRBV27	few	TGTGCCAGCAGTGAGGGGGGTTCCTCCTACGAGCAGTACTTC	CASSEGGSSYEQYF
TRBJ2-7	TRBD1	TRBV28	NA	TGTGCCAGCAGTGACCCAAGACAGGGGAAAACCTACGAGCAGTACTTC	CASSDPRQGKTYEQYF
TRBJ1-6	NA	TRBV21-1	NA	TGTGCCCCTCCCGGTCCCCTCCTCCACTTT	CAPPGPLLHF
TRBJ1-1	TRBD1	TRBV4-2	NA	TGTGCCAGCAGCCAAGGCGGAACAGGGGATACTGAAGCTTTCTTT	CASSQGGTGDTEAFF
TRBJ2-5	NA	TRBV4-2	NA	TGTGCCAGCAGCCAAGATATGGCTAGGGGGATGGGAGAGACCCAGTACTTC	CASSQDMARGMGETQYF
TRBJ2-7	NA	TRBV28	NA	TGTGCCAGCAGCCCCGTTACCTTCGCAACCTACGAGCAGTACTTC	CASSPVTFATYEQYF
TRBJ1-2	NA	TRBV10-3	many	TGTGCCATCAGTGAGGACCTCAATGAGAACTATGGCTACACCTTC	CAISEDLNENYGYTF
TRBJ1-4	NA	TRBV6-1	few	TGTGCCAGCACTAACGGGGGCGCCCGAAGGGAAAAACTGTTTTTT	CASTNGGARREKLFF
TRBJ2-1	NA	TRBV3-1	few	TGTGCCAGCAGCCAAGATTGGGGGGATGAGCAGTTCTTC	CASSQDWGDEQFF
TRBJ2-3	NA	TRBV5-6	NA	TGTGCCAGCAGCTCGGGACGGGCGTCTGCAGGTACAGATACGCAGTATTTT	CASSSGRASAGTDTQYF
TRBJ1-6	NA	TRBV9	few	TGTGCCAGCAGCGTAGACCTGACTACGAATTCACCCCTCCACTTT	CASSVDLTTNSPLHF
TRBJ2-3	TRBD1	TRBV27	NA	TGTGCCAGCAGTTTTGGACAGGGGCTCACAGATACGCAGTATTTT	CASSFGQGLTDTQYF
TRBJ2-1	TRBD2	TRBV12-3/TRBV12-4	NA	TGTGCCAGCAGTTTTGGACTAGCGCTGAGCTCCTACAATGAGCAGTTCTTC	CASSFGLALSSYNEQFF
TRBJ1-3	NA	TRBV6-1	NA	TGTGCCAGCAGTCCCCGGCCGAGCTCTGGAAACACCATATATTTT	CASSPRPSSGNTIYF
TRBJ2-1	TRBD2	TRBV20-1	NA	TGCAGTGCTAGAGTCCTCCGGGCTAGCGGGGGGAACAATGAGCAGTTCTTC	CSARVLRASGGNNEQFF
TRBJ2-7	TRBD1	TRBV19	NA	TGTGCCAGTAGTACTGCAGGGGGCTACGAGCAGTACTTC	CASSTAGGYEQYF
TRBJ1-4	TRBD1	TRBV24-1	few	TGTGCCACCAGTGATGGCTTGTCGGGACAGGGAGGGGAAAAACTGTTTTTT	CATSDGLSGQGGEKLFF